The 2 T cell receptor beta chains below were found in one sample sequenced in a study of T cell changes during pregnancy in multiple sclerosis. Measured with immunoSEQ multiplex PCR; TCRdb has only the in-frame clones, and not every one. The profile shows about 77,000 clones, approximately 94% of them singletons. The source was peripheral blood, collected after pregnancy. These TCRs come from a female donor in good health, enrolled as a control in a pregnancy study.

The rearrangement links TRBV18 to TRBJ1-1, with a weak D call TRBD1 (5 bases). Germline V gene lookup returns CDR1 KGHSH and CDR2 LQKENI. Trimming removed 1 base at V and 10 bases at J, with 19 bases between. The CDR3 contains 15 residues. CDR3 amino acids: CASSPLRGGDLTAFF. For the CDR3, the DNA is TGTGCCAGCTCACCACTAAGGGGTGGCGACTTGACAGCTTTCTTT. The full variable domain, its missing parts supplied by reference TRBV18 and TRBJ1-1, is NAGVMQNPRHLVRRRGQEARLRCSPMKGHSHVYWYRQLPEEGLKFMVYLQKENIIDESGMPKERFSAEFPKEGPSILRIQQVVRGDSAAYFCASSPLRGGDLTAFFGQGTRLTVV.

The rearrangement links TRBV6-5 to TRBJ1-2, with TRBD1 matching over 9 bases. CDR1 and CDR2 from the germline V gene are MNHEY and SVGAGI. The CDR3 runs to 15 residues. Unmatched junction bases numbered 5, after V lost 2 bases and J lost 4 bases. The CDR3 loop is CASSYAGQGAYGYTF. The CDR3 DNA reads TGTGCCAGCAGTTACGCGGGACAGGGAGCCTATGGCTACACCTTC.